This T cell receptor (beta chain) was recorded in a study of CD8+CD57+ T cells in acquired aplastic anemia. Overall study context: Sorted CD4+ and CD8+ cells gave a mean 3.2 ug DNA, range about 0.19 to 27.4 ug. Healthy donors yielded some 9.9 million CD4+ cell reads on average. Overall study results and limits: Patients and controls had CD8+ Simpson's diversity values that were not significantly distinct. Patients and controls shared just under 30 CD8+ CDR3 sequences, highly expressed in patients.

Comment on this clonotype: Its antigen remains unidentified.

With 5 bases removed from V and 5 bases from J, the gap between germline ends came to 12 bases. The CDR3 runs 13 residues. CDR1 is MGHDK, CDR2 SYGVNS, per germline. Genomic DNA, the template, was used for profiling of the TCR beta VDJ and CDR3. TCRdb reanalysed the reads using MiXCR and keeps one entry per CDR3 protein. The table shows 150,000 to 200,000 distinct CDR3 sequences, with approximately 43% occurring only once. The rearrangement joins TRBV25-1 to TRBJ1-1; D may be TRBD1 (5 bases). Sequencing was carried out using sorted CD4+, CD8+, or CD8+CD57+ T cells (not recorded which) from PBMCs. The TCR comes from a human donor in good health. CDR3 amino acids: CASSLGEGTEAFF. The CDR3 DNA sequence: TGTGCCAGCAGTCTTGGGGAGGGGACTGAAGCTTTCTTT.